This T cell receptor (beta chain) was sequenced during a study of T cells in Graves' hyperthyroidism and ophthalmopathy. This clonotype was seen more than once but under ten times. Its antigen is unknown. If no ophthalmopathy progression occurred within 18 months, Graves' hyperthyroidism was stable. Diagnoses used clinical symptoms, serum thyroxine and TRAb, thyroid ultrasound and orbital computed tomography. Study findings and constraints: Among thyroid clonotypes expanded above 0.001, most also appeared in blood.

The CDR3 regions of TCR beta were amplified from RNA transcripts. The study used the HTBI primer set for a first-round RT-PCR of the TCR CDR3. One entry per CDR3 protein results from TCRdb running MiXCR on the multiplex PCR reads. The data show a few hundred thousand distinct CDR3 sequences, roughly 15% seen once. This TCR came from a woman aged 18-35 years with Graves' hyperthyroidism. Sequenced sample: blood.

The CDR3 region is CASSIAGGGRNEQFF. DNA for the CDR3: TGTGCCAGTAGTATCGCAGGGGGCGGTCGGAATGAGCAGTTCTTC. V usage is TRBV19 and J usage is TRBJ2-1; TRBD1 matches at 8 bases. CDR3 length: 15 residues. V lost 3 bases and J lost 7; bases outside the gene matches: 8. The germline V gene has CDR1 LNHDA and CDR2 SQIVND (reference sequence).